These 21 T cell receptor beta chains share one sample of origin, sequenced in a study of control samples from healthy donors and cancer patients. Method: immunoSEQ multiplex PCR; TCRdb's copy keeps in-frame clones and lacks some. The table has about 86,000 clones, 85% to 95% seen once. The sequenced sample was blood. Receptor source: a woman aged 18 to 35 in good health.

The rearrangement uses TRBV24-1 and TRBJ2-3; TRBD2 aligns across 9 bases. V was pared by 3 bases and J by 3 bases, with 9 bases of the junction left unmatched. CDR1 is KGHDR and CDR2 is SFDVKD in the germline V gene. This CDR3 contains 17 residues. CDR3 loop: CATSDIASGMATDTQYF. CDR3 in DNA: TGTGCCACCAGTGATATCGCTAGCGGGATGGCTACAGATACGCAGTATTTT.

The chain employs TRBV28 and TRBJ2-1; D is unresolved. This CDR3 region has 16 residues. The ends were cut back, 6 bases at V and 0 bases at J, with 15 bases in the middle. Germline CDR1 reads MDHEN; CDR2 reads SYDVKM. Written as DNA, the CDR3 is TGTGCCAGCAGCCCCTGGGTCCAGAGCTCCTACAATGAGCAGTTCTTC. Residues: CASSPWVQSSYNEQFF.

J is TRBJ1-3 and V is TRBV29-1, with 7 bases aligning to TRBD1. The ends lost 6 bases at V and 0 bases at J; junction bases unmatched: 5. CDR3 length equals 14 residues. Germline V gene lookup returns CDR1 SQVTM and CDR2 ANQGSEA. DNA of the CDR3: TGCAGCGTCACCGGGACAGCCTCTGGAAACACCATATATTTT. Its protein is CSVTGTASGNTIYF.

This sequence joins TRBV28 and TRBJ2-5; D is unclear. CDR3 length: 13 residues. Deletions cut 1 base from V and 5 bases from J, with 8 bases between. Germline V lookup: CDR1 MDHEN, CDR2 SYDVKM. The CDR3 DNA reads as TGTGCCAGCAGTTTATCGGTGAGGGAGACCCAGTACTTC. Protein product: CASSLSVRETQYF.

The chain combines TRBV25-1 with TRBJ1-6; D perhaps matches TRBD1 (6 bases). The CDR3 totals 16 residues. The germline V gene encodes CDR1 MGHDK and CDR2 SYGVNS. Trimming took off 2 bases at V and 6 bases at J, with 14 bases between the two ends. The CDR3 here is CASSEPEGTLNSPLHF. The CDR3 nucleotides are TGTGCCAGCAGTGAACCGGAAGGGACACTTAATTCACCCCTCCACTTT.

In its sample, this clone was seen once. The J gene is TRBJ2-5, the V gene TRBV11-2, with TRBD1 matching 8 bases. The ends lost 1 base at V and 5 bases at J; junction bases unmatched: 6. The CDR3 consists of 15 residues. The germline CDR1 and CDR2 sequences are SGHAT and FQNNGV. The CDR3 DNA reads as TGTGCCAGCAGCTTAGCAGGGGGCGCAGGGGAGACCCAGTACTTC. Protein product: CASSLAGGAGETQYF.

V and J are TRBV28 and TRBJ2-5, with D tentatively TRBD1 (6 bases). Trimming left V 2 bases short and J 1 base short, with 11 bases between. The CDR3 consists of 15 residues. Germline V gene sequence: CDR1 MDHEN, CDR2 SYDVKM. This CDR3 reads CASSLVPTGQETQYF. DNA for the CDR3: TGTGCCAGCAGTTTAGTCCCGACAGGCCAAGAGACCCAGTACTTC.

The V and J genes are TRBV7-9 and TRBJ1-1, with D uncertain. The CDR3 spans 15 residues. Germline V lookup: CDR1 SEHNR, CDR2 FQNEAQ (reference sequence). V dropped 4 bases and J dropped 9 bases, with 21 bases sitting between them. The CDR3 nucleotides read TGTGCCAGCAGCTCCGAACGACCTACTAGGCCTCAAGCTTTCTTT. Translating it yields CASSSERPTRPQAFF. The complete variable domain, with remaining parts taken from reference TRBV7-9 and TRBJ1-1, reads DTGVSQNPRHKITKRGQNVTFRCDPISEHNRLYWYRQTLGQGPEFLTYFQNEAQLEKSRLLSDRFSAERPKGSFSTLEIQRTEQGDSAMYLCASSSERPTRPQAFFGQGTRLTVV.

The chain uses TRBV6-6 and TRBJ1-2, with a weak D call TRBD1 (5 bases). From germline, CDR1 is MNHNY and CDR2 SVGAGI (reference sequence). Trimming left V 10 bases short and J 3 bases short, with 12 bases between. The length of the CDR3 is 12 residues. CDR3 protein: CATGGSHYGYTF. The CDR3 DNA is TGTGCCACCGGGGGGAGCCACTATGGCTACACCTTC.

V gene TRBV2 combines with J gene TRBJ1-2; tentative D call: TRBD1 (5 bases). V lost 2 bases and J lost 1, with 17 bases in between. The CDR3 has 17 amino acids. Germline V gives CDR1 SNHLY, CDR2 FYNNEI. CDR3 in amino acids: CASSESEGSGRNYGYTF. The CDR3 bases are TGTGCCAGCAGTGAAAGCGAGGGGTCAGGACGTAACTATGGCTACACCTTC.

The chain joins TRBV7-3 to TRBJ2-3, with 8 bases matching TRBD2. Per germline, CDR1 SGHTA and CDR2 FQGTGA. CDR3 length: 14 amino acids. V gave up 1 base and J gave up 5 bases; unmatched junction bases: 2. The CDR3 reads CASSLSLAGDTQYF. CDR3 coding DNA: TGTGCCAGCAGCTTAAGCCTAGCGGGAGATACGCAGTATTTT.

The rearrangement uses TRBV24-1 and TRBJ2-3; TRBD2 matches 8 bases. The CDR3 is 13 amino acids. CDR1 KGHDR and CDR2 SFDVKD come from the germline V gene. CDR3 nucleotides: TGTGCATCGCAGCGGGGGCACGGGGATACGCAGTATTTT. This codes for CASQRGHGDTQYF.

This chain joins TRBV6-5 and TRBJ2-5; TRBD2 aligns across 7 bases. Losses at the gene ends were 7 bases for V and 1 base for J; bases not matched to a gene: 6. Germline values: CDR1 MNHEY, CDR2 SVGAGI. The CDR3 sequence is 14 residues long. CDR3 amino acids: CASTRGGVQETQYF. CDR3 DNA: TGTGCCAGCACGCGCGGGGGAGTCCAAGAGACCCAGTACTTC.

The rearrangement links TRBV24-1 to TRBJ2-3, with TRBD2 identical over 13 bases. J was trimmed by 3 bases and V by 2 bases; bases with no gene match: 7. Germline V CDR1 and CDR2: KGHDR, SFDVKD. The CDR3 has 18 residues. The CDR3: CATSDSWTSGSGTDTQYF. CDR3 DNA: TGTGCCACCAGTGATTCTTGGACTAGCGGGAGCGGTACAGATACGCAGTATTTT.

The V gene is TRBV28, the J gene TRBJ1-5; no definite D call. Looked up from germline, CDR1 is MDHEN and CDR2 is SYDVKM. This CDR3 comprises 14 residues. Trimming left V 2 bases short and J 0 bases short, with 5 bases between. The CDR3 protein is CASSLRGSNQPQHF. The CDR3 DNA follows: TGTGCCAGCAGTTTACGGGGTAGCAATCAGCCCCAGCATTTT.

The DNA for the CDR3 is TGTGCCAGCAGCCAAGAAGCGGGGAGCCCAGGCTTTAACTATGGCTACACCTTC. Protein sequence: CASSQEAGSPGFNYGYTF. The chain employs TRBV14 and TRBJ1-2, with D uncertain. The CDR3 runs to 18 residues. V was trimmed by 0 bases and J by 1 base, leaving 18 bases between them. Germline loops: CDR1 SGHDN, CDR2 FVKESK.

This clone was observed once. V gene TRBV5-1 combines with J gene TRBJ1-3; 8 nucleotides line up with TRBD1. Germline loops: CDR1 SGHRS, CDR2 YFSETQ. The V gene end was trimmed by 2 bases and the J gene end by 5 bases; junction bases not matched to a gene: 6. This CDR3 region has 15 residues. The CDR3 region is CASSLTGTGRNTIYF. CDR3 DNA: TGCGCCAGCAGCTTAACCGGGACAGGCCGAAACACCATATATTTT. Looking up the rest from reference TRBV5-1 and TRBJ1-3 gives the full variable domain: KAGVTQTPRYLIKTRGQQVTLSCSPISGHRSVSWYQQTPGQGLQFLFEYFSETQRNKGNFPGRFSGRQFSNSRSEMNVSTLELGDSALYLCASSLTGTGRNTIYFGEGSWLTVV.

The V gene is TRBV27, the J gene TRBJ2-7; 7 bases are shared with TRBD1. The CDR3 is 13 residues long. V lost 6 bases and J lost 3; bases outside the gene matches: 5. Germline CDR1 reads MNHEY; CDR2 reads SMNVEV (reference sequence). The CDR3 DNA sequence: TGTGCCAGCAGCCCCGACAGGGACTACGAGCAGTACTTC. It is translated as CASSPDRDYEQYF.

This chain links TRBV7-9 with TRBJ2-7, with TRBD1 matching 8 bases. V lost 4 bases and J lost 3; bases outside the gene matches: 5. The germline CDR1 and CDR2 sequences are SEHNR and FQNEAQ (reference sequence). The CDR3 runs to 14 residues. The DNA for the CDR3 is TGTGCCAGCAGCTCCACAGGACAGGGCTACGAGCAGTACTTC. Translated, it gives CASSSTGQGYEQYF.

J is TRBJ1-2 and V is TRBV21-1; whether TRBD1, the table's D call, matches the DNA was not checked. TRBV21-1 is a pseudogene segment. The CDR3 is made up of 17 amino acids. The CDR3 bases are TGTGCCAGCAGCGCCCCAAAGGTGGGGCGAACTAACTATGGCTACACCTTC. It encodes CASSAPKVGRTNYGYTF.

The chain joins TRBV10-3 to TRBJ1-1; no reliable D call. Per germline, CDR1 ENHRY and CDR2 SYGVKD. Between the trimmed V and J ends, which lost 0 bases and 8 bases, there was a span of 7 bases. This CDR3 is 12 amino acids long. The CDR3 spells CAISESIVEAFF. CDR3 nucleotide sequence: TGTGCCATCAGTGAGTCGATTGTAGAAGCTTTCTTT.